The source of this T cell receptor beta chain is a study of PD-1 blockade in classical Hodgkin lymphoma. Overall study: Treatment was intravenous nivolumab, 3 mg/kg every 2 weeks, until progression.

This table comes from immunoSEQ multiplex PCR, and its TCRdb copy is limited to in-frame clones, with some not included. The table shows roughly 100,000 clones, with around 93% occurring only once. Noted time point: cycle 4 day 1 (C4D1), after about 6 weeks of nivolumab. Following autologous stem cell transplantation, relapse occurred in every patient, and exposure to brentuximab vedotin varied. Patients' outcomes at their best amounted to complete response, partial response or progressive disease. Germline loops: CDR1 MDHEN, CDR2 SYDVKM. The CDR3 runs 15 residues. Trimming stripped 6 bases from V and 2 bases from J, with 17 bases between. This clone was detected once. Its antigen is unidentified. Findings of the study overall: Similar baseline diversity was found in complete responders and newly diagnosed patients.

The sample was peripheral blood mononuclear cells (PBMCs), taken before the fourth cycle of nivolumab. This chain uses TRBV28 with TRBJ2-7; no clear D gene. This sequence was found in a human donor with classical Hodgkin lymphoma. The CDR3 protein is CASSYPRALAYEQYF. CDR3 DNA sequence: TGTGCCAGCAGCTACCCCCGGGCCCTAGCCTACGAGCAGTACTTC.